Below, one TCR beta chain is given with its context. This clone appeared a few times. Its antigen remains undetermined. No base-level quality is on record; no much larger clone is a single base apart. Library generation was performed with the immunoSEQ multiplex PCR assay. For the multiplex PCR, a mixture combining 60 forward primers for TCR Vbeta segments and 13 reverse primers for TCR Jbeta segments was used. The CDR3 region of rearranged TCR beta genes was amplified from genomic DNA with a multiplex PCR assay. The Illumina HiSeq System was used to sequence the amplified TCR beta libraries as 87-base-pair reads. The authors' pipeline ran thus. In a later analysis, tens of millions of unique TCR beta chains were counted across the 650 to 700 repertoires, and around 11 million of these chains were shared by at least two donors. Raw reads were error-corrected and collapsed into unique sequences by a nearest-neighbor algorithm in which closely related sequences were merged to remove PCR and sequencing errors. Alignment of CDR3 sequences to IMGT reference sequences was used to assign V, D and J gene segments. For a sequence to be retained, at least a six-nucleotide match to both a V gene segment and a J gene segment was required. A rearrangement was called productive if the CDR3 had no stop codons and remained in frame with V and J, and every other rearrangement was called non-productive. CDR3 was defined according to IMGT convention as the region running from the second conserved V-encoded cysteine to the conserved J-encoded phenylalanine. Sequences without an unambiguous match to a single V gene segment were excluded from the earlier analysis of approximately 560 of the donors. In an earlier analysis of some 590 of the donors, a V segment was called functional when productive rearrangements were above 56.7%, and segregating when the standard deviation between donors exceeded 5%. A statistical classification framework was built to diagnose cytomegalovirus status from the catalog of TCR beta chain sequences. A later analysis assigned V and J genes by comparing TCR nucleotide sequences with IMGT/GENE-DB human TR gene sequences. Using the TCRdist pipeline, a later analysis assigned CDR3 sequences along with most-parsimonious VDJ recombination scenarios. In a later analysis, each TCR beta chain was defined by its CDR3 amino acid sequence together with its V-gene family, and reads lacking a unique V-gene family were excluded. A later analysis removed 450 to 600 highly shared, low-generation-probability nucleotide sequences to deal with suspected cross-contamination and a sequencing artifact. For each public chain, a later analysis derived a clonal expansion index from normalized ranks of inferred template counts within each repertoire. A later analysis computed generation probabilities with a VDJ recombination model fitted to out-of-frame rearrangements, and checked the results against IGoR. In a later analysis, TCR-TCR, TCR-HLA and TCR-CMV co-occurrence was scored with hypergeometric tests, and a repertoire-size bias correction was applied to TCR pairs. To estimate false discovery rates, a later analysis permuted the HLA or CMV assignments 20 times. In a later analysis, co-occurring TCRs were grouped using DBSCAN, and TCRdist sequence similarity was added for clustering within HLA-allele-positive subsets. Repertoires with fewer than 30,000 or more than 120,000 public chains, plus five repertoires with anomalous nucleotide sharing, were excluded from co-occurrence clustering. What TCRdb holds here is the immuneACCESS table cut down to in-frame rearrangements. Part of the clones is not present; checked against another copy, under half of the missing clones reflect an unresolved V gene, and the others are unexplained. V and J calls and clone size are as listed in that table; D and trimming were resolved from the DNA. Recorded for this sample are over 95,000 clones; 77% of them occurred a single time. The ten largest clones add up to about 10% of the sample.

These data originate in a study of cytomegalovirus exposure and HLA in healthy donors (TCRdb year 2017). With respect to the entire study: An earlier analysis of roughly 500 of the donors reported 250 to 300 Gb of sequence data and 100 million to 140 million unique TCR beta sequences from 150 million to 200 million T cells. An early release covering roughly 640 HLA-typed donors comprised approximately 300 gigabases of sequencing data and 65 million to 100 million unique TCR sequences. Of the 300 to 500 genotyped donors, more than 75% were placed in the genetic ancestry cluster associated with self-reported Caucasian donors. The aim of the study was to test whether cataloging public T cell receptors could identify signatures of past pathogen exposure. The study profiled the T cell repertoires of 666 subjects by immunosequencing and related them to cytomegalovirus serostatus. Along with the roughly 610-subject first cohort, a separate validation cohort of around 110 different subjects was used. High-throughput TCR immunosequencing, statistical association of individual TCRs with disease status, and machine learning were combined to predict cytomegalovirus infection status. To study patterns of TCR occurrence, a later analysis re-analyzed previously published TCR beta repertoires from 700 or so donors and added high-resolution HLA genotyping. In the later analysis, no new phenotypic data were used to find candidate immune exposures; instead, reliance was placed on TCR beta sequences and their occurrence across donors. To decide whether each TCR beta V gene segment behaved as functional or pseudogenic, an earlier analysis of some 600 of the donors relied on high-throughput TCR beta sequencing. Alongside the repertoire data, information on donor age, sex, ethnicity and CMV serostatus was compiled. Genome-wide SNP genotypes for about 65% of the roughly 670 donors were used in a later genetic analysis, which treated that subset as a discovery cohort. All discovery cohort repertoires had been generated using a single sequencing platform. Class I and class II HLA loci were covered by the typing at four-digit resolution. The number of donors typed differed by locus, with roughly 620-630 for A, B, C, DRB1 and DQB1, around 560 for DQA1, some 570 for DPA1, and about 450 for DPB1. A few DR-DQ haplotypes were handled as single units for association and clustering because linkage in the cohort was strong. Among some 400 genotyped donors of the cohort, an average of around 220,000 unique TCR beta nucleotide sequences was sequenced per donor, of which about 18% were non-productive.

The cohort consisted of 670 or so healthy bone marrow donors. At the time of sampling, all cohort members were nominally healthy, though unrecorded immune exposures were likely present. The donor was CMV seropositive and was included in the group of 289 seropositive cohort members. Each donor provided a peripheral blood sample, and peripheral blood mononuclear cells were used for TCR beta sequencing. The Qiagen DNeasy Blood Extraction Kit was used to extract genomic DNA from the blood cell samples. What the study reported, not specific to this receptor: Most TCR sequences were observed very rarely across donors, whereas some public TCRs were present in many individuals. Because the 87-base-pair reads could not distinguish some IMGT-functional V segments, including TRBV6-2 and TRBV6-3, those segments were excluded. The earlier analysis of a few hundred of the donors excluded some 16 rarely observed V segments, including chromosome 9 orphons, because counts were too low. The cohort was sequenced for TCR beta chains only, and without alpha or paired-chain data the features that could be detected were limited. When HLA alleles, especially DR and DQ, strongly co-occurred, attributing TCR associations to individual alleles was difficult. The classifier was reported to diagnose cytomegalovirus status with high specificity and sensitivity in both the original cohort and the validation cohort. A further reported finding was that TCR beta sequences accurately predicted the HLA-A and HLA-B alleles for most subjects in the first cohort. Compared with equally common non-associated chains, HLA-associated TCR beta chains in a later analysis were more clonally expanded and had lower generation probabilities. Linkage disequilibrium might explain the correlated functional status among segregating V segments, but an unknown experimental factor could not be ruled out. In a later analysis, several top co-occurrence clusters were reported to appear linked to parvovirus B19, influenza, CMV and Epstein-Barr virus. V-gene and J-gene trimming of TCR beta chains was associated with a missense DCLRE1C variant in a later genetic analysis, and the association was replicated in an independent cohort. A group of highly shared sequence variants was considered likely to be a technical artifact of the sequencing pipeline. In a later analysis, the rate of TCR association differed among HLA loci, with DRB1 alleles having the most associated TCRs and HLA-C alleles having the fewest. Most CMV-associated TCR beta chains appeared to be HLA-restricted in a later analysis, and the HLA associations seemed to be driven largely by CMV exposure. An earlier analysis of approximately 570 of the donors showed that most TCR beta V segments appeared in productive rearrangements either about 87% or about 30% of the time, which broadly matched IMGT annotations. Sequencing depth was assumed to be roughly uniform across donors in the presence/absence analyses, though that assumption may not hold. CMV serostatus was the only immune exposure information available for the cohort. A later analysis associated 15,000 or so TCR beta sequences with specific HLA alleles at a false discovery rate of 0.05. Because HLA typing was missing for some donors at each locus, association tests included only the typed subset. The study listed 164 TCR beta chains as associated with cytomegalovirus. In a later genetic analysis, fewer N-insertions in productive TCRs were reported among donors in an Asian-associated ancestry cluster than the roughly 700-donor mean. A few of the identified cytomegalovirus-associated TCR beta chains were confirmed in vitro to be specific for cytomegalovirus antigens. The authors suggested that the approach could potentially be extended to other disease states and immunological phenotypes.

V is trimmed back by 5 bases and J by 10 bases, and the junction contains 8 bases that no gene match accounts for. From a lookup of the germline V gene (reference sequence), CDR1 and CDR2 are SEHNR and FQNEAQ. The CDR3 contains 14 residues, cysteine and phenylalanine counted. Left in the record is the CDR3 DNA by itself, 42 bases read in frame from the first base. The source material was PBMCs. The source is a man aged 35-49 years in good health and CMV-seropositive. In this chain, TRBV7-9 is recombined with TRBJ1-6, with 7 bases aligning to TRBD1. The sequence in DNA is TGTGCCAGCAGCCAAGACAGGGTCGGATCACCCCTCCACTTT. This is translated as CASSQDRVGSPLHF.